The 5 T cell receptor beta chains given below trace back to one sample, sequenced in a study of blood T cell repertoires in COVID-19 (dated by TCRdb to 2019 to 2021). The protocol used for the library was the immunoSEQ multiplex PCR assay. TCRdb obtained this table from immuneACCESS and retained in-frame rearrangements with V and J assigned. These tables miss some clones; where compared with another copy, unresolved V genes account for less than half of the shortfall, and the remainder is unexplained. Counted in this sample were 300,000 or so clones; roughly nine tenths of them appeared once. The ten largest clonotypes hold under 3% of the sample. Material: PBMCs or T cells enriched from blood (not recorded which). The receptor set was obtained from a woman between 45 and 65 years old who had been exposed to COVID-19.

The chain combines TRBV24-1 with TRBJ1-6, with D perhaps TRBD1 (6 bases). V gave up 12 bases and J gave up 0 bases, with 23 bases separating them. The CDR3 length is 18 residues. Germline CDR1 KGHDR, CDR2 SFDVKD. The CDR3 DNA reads TGTGCCGCCTTTACCGACAGGAAACAGAGCTCCTATAATTCACCCCTCCACTTT. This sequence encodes CAAFTDRKQSSYNSPLHF.

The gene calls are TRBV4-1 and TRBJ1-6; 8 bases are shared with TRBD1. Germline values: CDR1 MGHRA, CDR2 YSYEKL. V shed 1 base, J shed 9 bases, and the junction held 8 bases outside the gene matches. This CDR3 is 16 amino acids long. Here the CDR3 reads CASSQVGETGASPLHF. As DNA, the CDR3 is TGCGCCAGCAGCCAAGTCGGGGAGACAGGGGCTTCACCCCTCCACTTT.

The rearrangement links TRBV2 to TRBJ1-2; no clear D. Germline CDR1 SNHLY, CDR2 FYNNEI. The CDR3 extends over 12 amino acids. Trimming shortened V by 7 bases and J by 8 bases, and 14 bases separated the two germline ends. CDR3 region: CASNSGILGYTF. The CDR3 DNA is TGTGCCAGCAACTCGGGAATCTTGGGCTACACCTTC. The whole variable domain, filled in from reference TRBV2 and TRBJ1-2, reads EPEVTQTPSHQVTQMGQEVILRCVPISNHLYFYWYRQILGQKVEFLVSFYNNEISEKSEIFDDQFSVERPDGSNFTLKIRSTKLEDSAMYFCASNSGILGYTFGSGTRLTVV.

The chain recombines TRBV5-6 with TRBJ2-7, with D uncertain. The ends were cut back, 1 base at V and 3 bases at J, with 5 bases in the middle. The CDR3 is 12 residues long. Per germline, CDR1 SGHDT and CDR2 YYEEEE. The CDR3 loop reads CASSLTNYEQYF. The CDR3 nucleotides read TGTGCCAGCAGCTTGACTAACTACGAGCAGTACTTC.

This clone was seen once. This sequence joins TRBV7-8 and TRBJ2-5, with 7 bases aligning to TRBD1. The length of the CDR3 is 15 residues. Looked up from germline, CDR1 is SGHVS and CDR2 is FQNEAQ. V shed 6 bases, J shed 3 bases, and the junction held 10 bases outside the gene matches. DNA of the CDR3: TGTGCCAGCAGTCGCACAGGGGTAATTGAAGAGACCCAGTACTTC. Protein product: CASSRTGVIEETQYF.